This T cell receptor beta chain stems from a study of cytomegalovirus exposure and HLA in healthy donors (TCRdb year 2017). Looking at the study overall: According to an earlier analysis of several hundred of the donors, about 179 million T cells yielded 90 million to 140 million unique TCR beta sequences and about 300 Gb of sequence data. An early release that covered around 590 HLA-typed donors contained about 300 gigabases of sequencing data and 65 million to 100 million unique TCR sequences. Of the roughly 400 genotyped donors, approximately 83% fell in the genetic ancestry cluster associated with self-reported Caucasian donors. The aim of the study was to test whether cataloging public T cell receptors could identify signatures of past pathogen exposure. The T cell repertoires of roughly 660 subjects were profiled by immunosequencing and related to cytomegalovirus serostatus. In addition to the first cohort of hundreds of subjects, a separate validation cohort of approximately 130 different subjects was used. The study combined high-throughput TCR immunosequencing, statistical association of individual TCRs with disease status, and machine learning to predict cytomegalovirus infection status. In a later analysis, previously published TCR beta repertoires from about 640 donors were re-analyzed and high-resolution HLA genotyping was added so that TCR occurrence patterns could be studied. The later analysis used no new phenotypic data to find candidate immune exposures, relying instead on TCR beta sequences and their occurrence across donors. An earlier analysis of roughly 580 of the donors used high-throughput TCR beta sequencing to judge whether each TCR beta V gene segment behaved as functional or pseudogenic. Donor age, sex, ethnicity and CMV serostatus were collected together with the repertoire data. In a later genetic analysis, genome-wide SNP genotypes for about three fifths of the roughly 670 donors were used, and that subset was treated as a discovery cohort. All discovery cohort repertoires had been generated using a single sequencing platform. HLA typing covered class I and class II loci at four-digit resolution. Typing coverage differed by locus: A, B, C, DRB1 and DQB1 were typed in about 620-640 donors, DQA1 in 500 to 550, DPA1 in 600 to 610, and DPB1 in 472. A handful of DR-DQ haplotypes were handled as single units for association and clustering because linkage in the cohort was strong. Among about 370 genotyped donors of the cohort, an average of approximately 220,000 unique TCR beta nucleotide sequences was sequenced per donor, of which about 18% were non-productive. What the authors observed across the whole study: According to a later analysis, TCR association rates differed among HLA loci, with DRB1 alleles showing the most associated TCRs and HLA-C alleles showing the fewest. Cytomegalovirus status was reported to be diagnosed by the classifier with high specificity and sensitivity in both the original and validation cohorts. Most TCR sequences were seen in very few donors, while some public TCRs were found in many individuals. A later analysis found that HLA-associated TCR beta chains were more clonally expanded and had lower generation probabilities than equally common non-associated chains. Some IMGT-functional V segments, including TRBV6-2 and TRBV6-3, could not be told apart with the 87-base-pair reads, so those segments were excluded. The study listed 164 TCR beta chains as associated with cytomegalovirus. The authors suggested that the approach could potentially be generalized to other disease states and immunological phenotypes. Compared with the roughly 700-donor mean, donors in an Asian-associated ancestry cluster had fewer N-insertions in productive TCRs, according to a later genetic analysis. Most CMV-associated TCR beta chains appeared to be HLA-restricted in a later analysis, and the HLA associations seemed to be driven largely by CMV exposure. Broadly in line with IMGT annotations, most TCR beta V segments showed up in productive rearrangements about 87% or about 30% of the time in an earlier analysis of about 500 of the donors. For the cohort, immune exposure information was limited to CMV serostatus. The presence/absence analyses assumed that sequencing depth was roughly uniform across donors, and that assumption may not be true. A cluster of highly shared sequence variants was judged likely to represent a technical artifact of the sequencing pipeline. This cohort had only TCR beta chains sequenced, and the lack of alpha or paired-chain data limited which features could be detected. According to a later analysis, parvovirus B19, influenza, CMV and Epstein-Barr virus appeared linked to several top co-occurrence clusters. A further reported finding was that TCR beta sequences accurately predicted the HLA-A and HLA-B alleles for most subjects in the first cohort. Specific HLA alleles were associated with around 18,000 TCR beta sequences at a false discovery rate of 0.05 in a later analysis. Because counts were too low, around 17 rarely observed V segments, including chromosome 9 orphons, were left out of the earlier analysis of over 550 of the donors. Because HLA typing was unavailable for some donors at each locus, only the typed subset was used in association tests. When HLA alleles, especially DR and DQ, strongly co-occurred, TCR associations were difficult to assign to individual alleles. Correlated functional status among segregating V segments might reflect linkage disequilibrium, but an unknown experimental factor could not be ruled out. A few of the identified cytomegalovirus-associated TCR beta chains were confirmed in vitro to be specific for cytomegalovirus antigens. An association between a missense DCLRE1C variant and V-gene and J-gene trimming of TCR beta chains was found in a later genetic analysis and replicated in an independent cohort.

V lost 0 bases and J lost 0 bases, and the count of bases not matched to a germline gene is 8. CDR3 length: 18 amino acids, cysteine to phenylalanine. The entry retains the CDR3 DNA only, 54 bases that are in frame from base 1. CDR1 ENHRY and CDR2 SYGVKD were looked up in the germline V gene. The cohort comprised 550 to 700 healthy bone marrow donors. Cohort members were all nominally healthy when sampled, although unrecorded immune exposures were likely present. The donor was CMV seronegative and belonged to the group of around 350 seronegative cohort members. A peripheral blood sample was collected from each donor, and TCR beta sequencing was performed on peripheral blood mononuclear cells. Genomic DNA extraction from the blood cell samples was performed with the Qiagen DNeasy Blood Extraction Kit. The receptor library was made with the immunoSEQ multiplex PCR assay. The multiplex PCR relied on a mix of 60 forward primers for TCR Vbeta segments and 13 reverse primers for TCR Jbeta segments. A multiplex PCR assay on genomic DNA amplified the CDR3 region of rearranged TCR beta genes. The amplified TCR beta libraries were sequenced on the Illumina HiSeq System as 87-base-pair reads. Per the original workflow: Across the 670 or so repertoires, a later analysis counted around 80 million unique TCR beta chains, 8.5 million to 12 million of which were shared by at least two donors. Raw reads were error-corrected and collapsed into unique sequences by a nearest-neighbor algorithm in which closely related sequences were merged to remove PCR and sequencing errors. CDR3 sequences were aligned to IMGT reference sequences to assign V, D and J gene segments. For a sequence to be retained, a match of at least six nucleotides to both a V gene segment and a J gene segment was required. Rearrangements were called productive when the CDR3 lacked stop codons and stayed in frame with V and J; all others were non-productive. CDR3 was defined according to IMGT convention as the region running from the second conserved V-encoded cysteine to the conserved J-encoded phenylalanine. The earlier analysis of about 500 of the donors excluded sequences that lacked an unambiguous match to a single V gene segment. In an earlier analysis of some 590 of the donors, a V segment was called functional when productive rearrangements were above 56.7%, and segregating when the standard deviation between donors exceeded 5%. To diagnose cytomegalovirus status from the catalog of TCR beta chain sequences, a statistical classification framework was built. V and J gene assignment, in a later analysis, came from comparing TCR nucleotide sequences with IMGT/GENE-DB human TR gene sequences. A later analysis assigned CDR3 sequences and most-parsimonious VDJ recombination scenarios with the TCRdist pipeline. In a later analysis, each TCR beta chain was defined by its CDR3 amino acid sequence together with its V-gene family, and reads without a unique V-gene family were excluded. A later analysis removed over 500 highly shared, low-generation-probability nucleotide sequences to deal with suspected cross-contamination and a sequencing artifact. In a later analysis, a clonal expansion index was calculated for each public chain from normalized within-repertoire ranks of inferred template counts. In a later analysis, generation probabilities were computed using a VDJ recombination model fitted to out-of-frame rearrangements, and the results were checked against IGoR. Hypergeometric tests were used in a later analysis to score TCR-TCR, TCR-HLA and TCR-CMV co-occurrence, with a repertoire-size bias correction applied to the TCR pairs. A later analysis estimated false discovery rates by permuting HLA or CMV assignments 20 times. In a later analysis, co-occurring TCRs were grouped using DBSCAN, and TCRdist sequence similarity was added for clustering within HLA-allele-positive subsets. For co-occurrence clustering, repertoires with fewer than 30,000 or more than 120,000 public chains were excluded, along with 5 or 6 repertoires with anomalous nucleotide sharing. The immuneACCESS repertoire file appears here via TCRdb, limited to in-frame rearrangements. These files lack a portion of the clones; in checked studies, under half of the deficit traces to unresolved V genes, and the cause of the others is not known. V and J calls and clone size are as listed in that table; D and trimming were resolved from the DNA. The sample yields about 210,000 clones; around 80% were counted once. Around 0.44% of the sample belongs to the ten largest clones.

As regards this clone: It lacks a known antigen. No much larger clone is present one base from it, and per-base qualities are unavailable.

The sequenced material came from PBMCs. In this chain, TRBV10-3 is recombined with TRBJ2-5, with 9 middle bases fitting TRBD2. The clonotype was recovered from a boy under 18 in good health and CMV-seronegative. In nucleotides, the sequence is TGTGCCATCAGTGAGTCGAAAGGTGCGGGGGGGCACCAAGAGACCCAGTACTTC. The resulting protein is CAISESKGAGGHQETQYF.